This T cell receptor beta chain was obtained from a study of cytomegalovirus exposure and HLA in healthy donors. The PCR used 60 Vbeta and 13 Jbeta primers. Assay used: immunoSEQ multiplex PCR; TCRdb lists only in-frame clones, some missing. The repertoire includes about 130,000 clones, less than 80% of them detected once, and approximately 3.8% sits in the top ten. Trimming at V came to 5 bases and at J to 8 bases, leaving 7 bases not matched to a gene. The CDR3 runs 13 residues. CDR1 MNHEY and CDR2 SVGAGI come from the germline V gene. The rearrangement joins TRBV6-5 to TRBJ1-2, with 8 nucleotides matching TRBD1. Specimen: PBMCs. The origin of this receptor is a man in his thirties or forties in good health and CMV-seronegative. As DNA, the CDR3 is TGTGCCAGCAGTCTCACAGGGGGATGGGGCTACACCTTC. Its translation is CASSLTGGWGYTF.